This paragraph reports one T cell receptor beta chain. Its matching antigen is unknown. The CDR3 is 13 amino acids. The V end was cut by 10 bases, the J end by 1 base, with 13 bases between. Germline lookup yields CDR1 LNHDA and CDR2 SQIVND (reference sequence). Donors had no recently reported acute infections or vaccinations and were HIV-negative. The protocol was immunoSEQ multiplex PCR, while the TCRdb copy is restricted to in-frame clones and leaves out a portion. The sample holds about 480,000 clones, 75% to 85% seen once. The sample is drawn from a study of shared clonotypes between healthy human individuals. Study findings and constraints: Sequencing depth was predicted to influence how clonotypes are shared among donors. Blood was the only sampled material, and tissue repertoires likely differ.

Source material: PBMCs. This chain connects TRBV19 to TRBJ2-5, with no clear D. This clonotype was obtained from a woman between 40 and 50 years old in good health. Some clones in this sample may be carry-over from other donors' samples. The CDR3: CATLGLGQETQYF. The CDR3 DNA is TGTGCCACCCTGGGGTTGGGCCAAGAGACCCAGTACTTC.